Each of the 7 T cell receptor beta chains below was sequenced from the same sample in a study of blood T cell repertoires in COVID-19. The repertoire was sequenced with immunoSEQ multiplex PCR; TCRdb's copy has only in-frame clones and lacks some. The sample holds about 370,000 clones; more than 70% are singletons and the top ten take around 9.3%. Sequenced: peripheral blood. These receptors originate from a young woman with COVID-19, enrolled during active disease.

The rearrangement joins TRBV25-1 to TRBJ2-1; TRBD2 matches 9 bases. Per the germline V gene, CDR1 is MGHDK and CDR2 is SYGVNS. Unmatched junction bases numbered 5, after V lost 1 base and J lost 4 bases. The CDR3 is 16 amino acids. The CDR3 nucleotides read TGTGCCAGCAGTGAATGGGCTAGCGGGGCGTACAATGAGCAGTTCTTC. Translation gives CASSEWASGAYNEQFF.

V and J are TRBV4-1 and TRBJ2-5; no reliable D call. Germline lookup yields CDR1 MGHRA and CDR2 YSYEKL. The CDR3 is 14 residues long. V lost 0 bases and J 0 bases, leaving 5 bases between the germline ends. CDR3 residues: CASSQDSNQETQYF. DNA for the CDR3: TGCGCCAGCAGCCAAGATAGTAACCAAGAGACCCAGTACTTC.

The V gene is TRBV3-1 (or the pseudogene TRBV3-2), the J gene TRBJ2-2, with TRBD2 matching over 13 bases. This CDR3 comprises 17 residues. The junction had 3 bases not matched to a gene; V was cut back by 4 bases and J by 1 base. CDR1 and CDR2 from the germline V gene are LGHDT and YNNKEL (reference sequence). Here the CDR3 DNA reads TGTGCCAGCAGCCTTAGGACTAGCGGGGGGAACACCGGGGAGCTGTTTTTT. As protein: CASSLRTSGGNTGELFF.

The chain employs TRBV30 and TRBJ2-5; D ambiguous. V dropped 2 bases and J dropped 5 bases, with 9 bases sitting between them. This CDR3 contains 12 residues. Per germline, CDR1 GTSNPN and CDR2 SVGIG (reference sequence). CDR3 residues: CAWSRAWETQYF. CDR3 coding DNA: TGTGCCTGGAGTAGAGCCTGGGAGACCCAGTACTTC.

The chain uses TRBV6-2 or TRBV6-3 and TRBJ2-3, with D possibly being TRBD2 (5 bases). This CDR3 comprises 13 residues. Trimming took 4 bases from V and 6 from J, leaving 11 bases between them. Per the germline V gene, CDR1 is MNHEY and CDR2 is SVGEGT. The CDR3 DNA follows: TGTGCCAGCAGTTGGAACGGGATGGATACGCAGTATTTT. Protein: CASSWNGMDTQYF.

The chain links TRBV9 to TRBJ2-3; TRBD1 matches at 8 bases. V lost 1 base to trimming and J lost 1 base; unmatched junction nucleotides: 2. The CDR3 extends over 15 amino acids. Germline values: CDR1 SGDLS, CDR2 YYNGEE. The CDR3 region has the DNA TGTGCCAGCAGCGTAACAGGGGGAGGCACAGATACGCAGTATTTT. Protein product: CASSVTGGGTDTQYF.

This clone was observed once. The chain recombines TRBV5-1 with TRBJ1-2, with D tentatively TRBD1 (5 bases). CDR1 and CDR2 (germline): SGHRS, YFSETQ. V gave up 2 bases and J gave up 3 bases, with 11 bases separating them. There are 14 residues in the CDR3. The CDR3 DNA reads TGCGCCAGCAGCTTCCTAGGGGAAGACTATGGCTACACCTTC. Translation gives CASSFLGEDYGYTF.